This TCR beta chain was recovered during a study of T cell responses to AZD1222 COVID-19 vaccine. Study context: Researchers grouped second doses given at about 4 or about 12 weeks into one pool. Study-wide findings and caveats: Seropositivity was recorded at baseline in only a handful of AZD1222 recipients. It was only after the peak T cell response that any repertoires were sampled.

TCRdb's table, derived via immunoSEQ multiplex PCR, lists solely in-frame clones and lacks some. The sample shows about 180,000 clones, 80% to 90% of them seen only once. Germline assignment: CDR1 SGHAT and CDR2 FQNNGV. Germline trimming cut 7 bases from V and 3 bases from J; bases unmatched to any gene: 13. The CDR3 is 16 amino acids. Details on this clone: What it binds is not known.

Here the sequenced sample was peripheral blood, taken on day 0 of AZD1222 vaccination. This receptor was identified in an adult in good health. The chain is built from TRBV11-2 and TRBJ2-7; 9 bases fit TRBD1. The CDR3 DNA reads as TGTGCCAGCATCATTTCGCAAGGGGACAGGGTCTACGAGCAGTACTTC. This codes for CASIISQGDRVYEQYF.